A selection of T cell receptor beta chains follows, all from one sample in a study of T cell responses to AZD1222 COVID-19 vaccine. Method: immunoSEQ multiplex PCR; TCRdb's copy keeps in-frame clones and lacks some. The sample includes roughly 79,000 clones, roughly 80% of them seen just once. Material: peripheral blood, obtained on day 0 of AZD1222 vaccination. All receptors derive from an adult in good health. CDR3s include the opening cysteine and the closing phenylalanine or tryptophan.

v_call,j_call,cdr3_aa
TRBV7-8,TRBJ1-3,CASSGRTGFGNTIYF
TRBV7-2,TRBJ2-5,CASSSQGTGETQYF
TRBV28,TRBJ1-2,CATSGPTYGYTF
TRBV30,TRBJ2-5,CAWRGLLQETQYF
TRBV11-2,TRBJ2-5,CASSLVPGHQETQYF
TRBV27,TRBJ2-7,CASSLTGSEQYF
TRBV9,TRBJ2-7,CASSETGTSYEQYF
TRBV2,TRBJ2-6,CASRTVSGANVLTF
TRBV6-2/TRBV6-3,TRBJ1-1,CASSIMGDTEAFF
TRBV4-3,TRBJ2-7,CASSRATSSPEQYF
TRBV5-4,TRBJ2-7,CASSLGGTGHYEQYF
TRBV10-3,TRBJ2-7,CAISDERFSYEQYF
TRBV18,TRBJ1-3,CASSPPSRGTGNTIYF
TRBV28,TRBJ2-7,CASSLYRTVGEQYF
TRBV30,TRBJ1-6,CAWSLTLYNSPLHF
TRBV27,TRBJ1-6,CASTLGVGSPLHF
TRBV19,TRBJ1-1,CASSMVSLNTEAFF
TRBV10-3,TRBJ2-1,CAISQGLAGGRGNEQFF
TRBV11-2,TRBJ2-7,CASSLEAGVTEQYF
TRBV4-1,TRBJ1-2,CASSQADREYYGYTF
TRBV12-3/TRBV12-4,TRBJ2-1,CASSRDPAGEQFF
TRBV27,TRBJ2-1,CASSLGRAFYNEQFF
TRBV5-6,TRBJ1-5,CASSLGPAGGNQPQHF
TRBV29-1,TRBJ1-1,CSVGEGPSTEAFF
TRBV6-6,TRBJ1-1,CATYGPGQARTEAFF
TRBV27,TRBJ1-1,CASSLKATYTEAFF
TRBV5-8,TRBJ1-1,CASSFRRGPEAFF
TRBV6-5,TRBJ1-1,CASTGQSGNTEAFF
TRBV7-9,TRBJ2-1,CASSLPRDIQFF
TRBV4-3,TRBJ1-4,CASSQAPQGTGEKLFF
TRBV6-6,TRBJ1-2,CASSYNGREGYGYTF
TRBV9,TRBJ2-5,CASSVDRDSETQYF
TRBV27,TRBJ2-5,CASSFGRFRGETQYF
TRBV10-3,TRBJ1-3,CAIRDSSGNTIYF
TRBV3-1/TRBV3-2,TRBJ2-7,CASSPGGTSSGEQYF
TRBV6-2/TRBV6-3,TRBJ2-3,CASSTGLAASTDTQYF
TRBV29-1,TRBJ1-5,CSVGDGNQPQHF
TRBV18,TRBJ1-3,CASSPRLPGVLASGNTIYF
TRBV28,TRBJ2-1,CASSSPRAGSGNEQFF
TRBV5-4,TRBJ2-7,CASSPGVQGAGLVYEQYF
TRBV15,TRBJ2-4,CATSRERGTAKNIQYF
TRBV5-6,TRBJ1-1,CASSLRPTGYTEAFF
TRBV7-8,TRBJ1-1,CATTPTPDTEAFF
TRBV5-1,TRBJ1-6,CASSLSSFDSPLHF
TRBV7-8,TRBJ2-5,CASSPQAETQYF
TRBV6-6,TRBJ2-7,CASTHSDRDSYEQYF
TRBV4-2,TRBJ2-1,CASSQLAYNEQFF
TRBV29-1,TRBJ2-5,CSVEDFGRNQETQYF
TRBV29-1,TRBJ1-2,CSVDTGYGYTF
TRBV6-1,TRBJ1-1,CASSEQGQGPTEAFF
TRBV25-1,TRBJ1-3,CASRGGGRGNTIYF
TRBV9,TRBJ2-1,CASRGTGVNEQFF
TRBV19,TRBJ2-5,CASSIGRRGGTETQYF
TRBV3-1/TRBV3-2,TRBJ2-3,CASSQDNWDRTDTQYF
TRBV19,TRBJ1-1,CASSIEAGRRLGTEAFF